These T cell receptor beta chains were read from a single sample in a study of blood T cell repertoires in COVID-19. Profiled with immunoSEQ multiplex PCR; TCRdb holds only in-frame clones, not every one. The sample contains tens of thousands of clones, 80% to 90% of which appear only once. The sample consisted of peripheral blood. Receptor source: a man aged 60-69 years with acute or convalescent COVID-19. Both conserved end residues are part of each CDR3. The order of the fields is D gene, V gene, CDR3 length, CDR3 protein. D genes are given only for firm matches.

>.|TRBV6-5|14
CASSYRRGNQPQHF
>.|TRBV7-8|12
CASSPNSYEQYF
>TRBD1|TRBV9|13
CASSSDREYGYTF
>.|TRBV24-1|16
CATSDATPATNEKLFF
>.|TRBV9|14
CASSVGRLNTEAFF
>.|TRBV2|11
CASLTGKKLFF
>TRBD2|TRBV7-2|14
CASSLSGVGRLQYF
>.|TRBV6-5|13
CASTELGVYGYTF
>.|TRBV4-1|17
CASSQDTVRGRGDEQYF
>.|TRBV7-2|11
CASSQRGEQYF
>.|TRBV2|13
CACQFQGNSPLHF
>.|TRBV5-1|16
CASSPLDRTGAGELFF
>TRBD1|TRBV6-6|15
CASSYSGTVTGELFF
>.|TRBV9|14
CASSAGGGDQGYTF
>.|TRBV29-1|13
CSVEQKGREKLFF
>.|TRBV5-1|15
CASSLSHHRGETQYF
>.|TRBV30|13
CAWSPGEQYEAFF
>TRBD1|TRBV5-1|16
CASSPGPDRVQETQYF
>TRBD1|TRBV7-2|13
CASSWDREGGYTF
>.|TRBV7-6|15
CASSLVSGPNQPQHF
>TRBD1|TRBV5-4|14
CASSADRGSYGYTF
>.|TRBV5-1|13
CASSLGQAETQYF
>TRBD1|TRBV24-1|16
CATSDPRQGGYNEQFF
>TRBD1|TRBV23-1|18
CASLSRPGQGAFGNGYTF
>TRBD1|TRBV5-4|15
CASSVGQGKESPLHF
>.|TRBV7-2|15
CASSPGGRTNQPQHF
>.|TRBV6-5|16
CASSYSGEQLNTEAFF
>TRBD1|TRBV30|15
CAWSVGQVTGNTIYF
>.|TRBV25-1|15
CASTDGRRAYNEQFF
>TRBD1|TRBV5-1|13
CASTTGGNTEAFF
>.|TRBV7-2|14
CASTRGRLNQPQHF
>TRBD1|TRBV5-1|15
CASTSGDRDSDTQYF
>TRBD1|TRBV18|15
CASSPIGGRSTEAFF
>.|TRBV9|13
CASSVAFTDTQYF
>.|TRBV19|15
CASSIRGTTNEKLFF
>TRBD1|TRBV23-1|15
CASSANRGEVNEQFF
>TRBD2|TRBV7-8|16
CASSLTSGGPSYEQYF
>.|TRBV11-3|16
CASSSGEAEGYNEQFF
>.|TRBV11-2|14
CASSLVVGGGELFF
>.|TRBV29-1|12
CSASQGPNEQFF
>.|TRBV27|15
CASRNPTGLGYGYTF